This T cell receptor beta chain comes out of a study of cytomegalovirus exposure and HLA in healthy donors. General study points: An Asian-associated ancestry cluster reportedly showed fewer N-insertions than the roughly 600-donor mean in a later analysis. In a later analysis, V- and J-gene trimming of beta chains associated with a DCLRE1C missense variant, replicated independently. The availability of immune exposure information extended only to CMV serostatus.

For this clone: The antigen is unknown.

With 60 Vbeta and 13 Jbeta primers, the PCR was carried out. Sequenced by immunoSEQ multiplex PCR; TCRdb stores in-frame clones only, minus some. The sample carries roughly 100,000 clones, roughly 80% recorded once. The CDR3 is 14 residues long. From germline, CDR1 is KGHSH and CDR2 LQKENI. Sample: PBMCs. The rearrangement joins TRBV18 to TRBJ2-5; 9 bases are a match to TRBD1. The end of the DNA fits TRBJ2-7 better, so the J call may be wrong. This receptor was taken from a man aged 50 or older in good health and CMV-seropositive. The DNA for the CDR3 is TGTGCCAGCTCACCGGGGACAGGGTCGGACGAGCAGTACTTC. Residues: CASSPGTGSDEQYF.